The 20 T cell receptor beta chains presented below share a single source sample, sequenced in a study of shared clonotypes between healthy human individuals (dated by TCRdb to 2018 to 2020). Library preparation employed the immunoSEQ multiplex PCR assay. As stored in TCRdb, this immuneACCESS dataset retains in-frame rearrangements with V and J assigned. A fraction of the clones does not appear; measured against another copy, unresolved V genes explain less than half of the discrepancy, and the remainder lacks a known reason. A total of 1 million to 1.3 million clones appear in this sample, around 78% of them only once. Roughly 0.62% of the sample is in the top ten clones. The source material was memory CD4+ T cells from PBMCs. The meaning of the sample's cell subset or site label: CD45RA-negative fraction. All receptors derive from a man aged 18 to 35 in good health. Some clones in this sample may be carry-over from other donors' samples.

This clone was found once. The chain links TRBV6-1 to TRBJ1-2; D is perhaps TRBD1 (6 bases). V gave up 3 bases and J gave up 4 bases, with 12 bases separating them. This CDR3 contains 14 residues. Germline V CDR1 and CDR2: MNHNS, SASEGT. Here the CDR3 reads CASSEQTGSYGYTF. The CDR3 DNA is TGTGCCAGCAGTGAGCAGACAGGTTCCTATGGCTACACCTTC.

This clone was seen a handful of times. The chain is built from TRBV29-1 and TRBJ1-1; 7 bases are a match to TRBD1. V lost 7 bases and J lost 7; bases outside the gene matches: 6. The CDR3 sequence is 11 residues long. Germline assignment: CDR1 SQVTM and CDR2 ANQGSEA. CDR3 sequence: CSAVWTGEAFF. The CDR3 DNA follows: TGCAGCGCTGTATGGACAGGTGAAGCTTTCTTT.

On this clone: The junction departs from the called germline gene at one end, perhaps through a read error. This chain joins TRBV4-2 and TRBJ2-1; D is ambiguous. Germline CDR1 reads LGHNA; CDR2 reads YNFKEQ. The CDR3 totals 13 residues. CDR3 sequence: CASSQDRYNGQLF. CDR3 nucleotides: TGTGCCAGCAGCCAGGATAGGTACAATGGGCAGCTCTTC.

The genes are TRBV6-4 and TRBJ2-1; 7 bases fit TRBD1. The CDR3 totals 13 residues. Germline assignment: CDR1 MRHNA and CDR2 SNTAGT. Trimming removed 4 bases from V and 6 bases from J; junction bases left unmatched: 3. The CDR3: CASSGQGSNEQFF. The DNA for the CDR3 is TGTGCCAGCAGTGGACAGGGTTCCAATGAGCAGTTCTTC.

V is TRBV4-2 and J is TRBJ2-7; D not certain. Trimming took 5 bases from V and 1 from J, leaving 12 bases between them. Germline V gene lookup returns CDR1 LGHNA and CDR2 YNFKEQ. The CDR3 extends over 14 amino acids. The CDR3 DNA reads as TGTGCCAGCAGCTTTCATCTTACTTCCTACGAGCAGTACTTC. This sequence encodes CASSFHLTSYEQYF.

This clone is a singleton in its sample. The rearrangement joins TRBV18 to TRBJ2-2; D may be TRBD1 or TRBD2 (5 bases each). The CDR3 consists of 16 residues. The V end lost 2 bases, the J end lost 4 bases, and 14 bases lay between the germline ends. CDR1 is KGHSH, CDR2 LQKENI, per germline. The CDR3 protein is CASSPIRERGTGELFF. Here the CDR3 DNA reads TGTGCCAGCTCACCAATAAGGGAGAGGGGCACCGGGGAGCTGTTTTTT.

The chain joins TRBV30 to TRBJ2-1; 8 nucleotides align to TRBD2. V was clipped by 0 bases and J by 9 bases; unmatched bases: 10. This CDR3 is built from 15 residues. CDR1 is GTSNPN, CDR2 SVGIG, per germline (reference sequence). The CDR3 loop is CAWSVVSSGFGEQFF. The CDR3 region has the DNA TGTGCCTGGAGTGTAGTGTCTAGCGGGTTCGGTGAGCAGTTCTTC.

The chain couples TRBV28 to TRBJ2-3, with 8 nucleotides matching TRBD2. This CDR3 has 15 amino acids. With V trimmed by 6 bases and J by 4 bases, 9 bases remained unmatched. Germline V gives CDR1 MDHEN, CDR2 SYDVKM. The CDR3 protein is CASRPGGRLADTQYF. The CDR3 DNA is TGTGCCAGCAGACCGGGGGGGCGCTTGGCAGATACGCAGTATTTT.

This sequence joins TRBV11-3 and TRBJ2-7; TRBD1 aligns across 10 bases. Germline V lookup: CDR1 SGHNT, CDR2 YENEEA. The CDR3 has 13 residues. Trimming removed 5 bases from V and 7 bases from J; junction bases left unmatched: 5. The CDR3 loop reads CASSAGTGEEQYF. CDR3 in DNA: TGTGCCAGCAGCGCCGGGACAGGGGAGGAGCAGTACTTC.

The CDR3 here is CASSRSGGIDEQYF. The CDR3 DNA reads as TGCGCCAGCAGCCGGTCAGGGGGCATCGACGAGCAGTACTTC. The V and J genes are TRBV5-1 and TRBJ2-7; 8 positions agree with TRBD1. The CDR3 sequence is 14 residues long. In germline, CDR1 is SGHRS, CDR2 YFSETQ. Trimming removed 4 bases from V and 5 bases from J; junction bases left unmatched: 8.

This rearrangement joins TRBV19 to TRBJ1-5, with D hard to call. V was trimmed by 3 bases and J by 1 base, leaving 13 bases between them. CDR1 and CDR2 (germline): LNHDA, SQIVND (reference sequence). The CDR3 has 16 amino acids. The CDR3 DNA reads as TGTGCCAGTAGTATCCCCTCGGTTACAAGCAATCAGCCCCAGCATTTT. Translated: CASSIPSVTSNQPQHF.

The chain is built from TRBV5-1 and TRBJ2-1; 9 nucleotides align to TRBD1. Trimming cost V 3 bases and J 8 bases; bases outside gene matches: 3. Germline loops: CDR1 SGHRS, CDR2 YFSETQ. The CDR3 is made up of 13 amino acids. CDR3 sequence: CASSWGTGYEQFF. As DNA, the CDR3 is TGCGCCAGCAGCTGGGGGACAGGGTATGAGCAGTTCTTC. The whole variable domain, filled in from reference TRBV5-1 and TRBJ2-1, reads KAGVTQTPRYLIKTRGQQVTLSCSPISGHRSVSWYQQTPGQGLQFLFEYFSETQRNKGNFPGRFSGRQFSNSRSEMNVSTLELGDSALYLCASSWGTGYEQFFGPGTRLTVL.

The V and J genes are TRBV6-6 and TRBJ2-7; perhaps D is TRBD1 or TRBD2 (5 bases each). This CDR3 is built from 13 residues. Germline CDR1 and CDR2: MNHNY and SVGAGI (reference sequence). The V gene lost 7 bases and the J gene lost 2 bases, with 12 bases spanning the gap. CDR3: CASKTGTTYEQYF. As DNA, the CDR3 is TGTGCCAGCAAAACCGGGACCACCTACGAGCAGTACTTC.

This clone showed up just a few times. The chain joins TRBV11-3 to TRBJ2-3; D is uncertain. The CDR3 has 16 residues. V dropped 0 bases and J dropped 0 bases, with 10 bases sitting between them. Germline CDR1 SGHNT, CDR2 YENEEA. Written as DNA, the CDR3 is TGTGCCAGCAGCTTAGAGGGAAGAGGAAGCACAGATACGCAGTATTTT. Encoded protein: CASSLEGRGSTDTQYF.

Worth noting for this clone: With a much larger clone just one base away, this may be a read error. The sample contains more than one DNA sequence encoding this CDR3. The chain's CDR3 is CASSLDLNTEAFF. CDR3 in DNA: TGTGCCAGCAGCTTAGACTTGAACACTGAAGCTTTCTTT. V gene TRBV7-3 combines with J gene TRBJ1-1, with D unclear. Between the trimmed V and J ends, which lost 2 bases and 0 bases, there was a span of 4 bases. The CDR3 consists of 13 residues. Germline assignment: CDR1 SGHTA and CDR2 FQGTGA.

The chain uses TRBV18 and TRBJ1-1, with a tentative D call TRBD1 (5 bases). Germline V CDR1 and CDR2: KGHSH, LQKENI. This CDR3 is built from 13 residues. The V end lost 4 bases, the J end lost 6 bases, and 12 bases lay between the germline ends. The CDR3 region has the DNA TGTGCCAGCTCACGGTCGGACACACCTGAAGCTTTCTTT. Protein sequence: CASSRSDTPEAFF.

This clone was seen a few times. The gene calls are TRBV28 and TRBJ2-1; no reliable D call. This CDR3 region has 15 residues. Deletions cut 3 bases from V and 7 bases from J, with 16 bases between. Germline V CDR1 and CDR2: MDHEN, SYDVKM. The CDR3 sequence: CASSFIGGVVNEQFF. In DNA form, the CDR3 reads TGTGCCAGCAGTTTTATCGGCGGAGTGGTAAATGAGCAGTTCTTC.

The J gene is TRBJ2-3, the V gene TRBV28; 7 bases are a match to TRBD1. The length of the CDR3 is 15 residues. CDR1 and CDR2 from the germline V gene are MDHEN and SYDVKM. Germline trimming cut 6 bases from V and 2 bases from J; bases unmatched to any gene: 8. Here the CDR3 reads CASSPGTVTTDTQYF. The CDR3 bases are TGTGCCAGCAGCCCCGGGACAGTAACCACAGATACGCAGTATTTT.

This clone has a single count. V usage is TRBV7-9 and J usage is TRBJ2-7, with D possibly matching TRBD1 (5 bases). This CDR3 has 13 amino acids. Germline loops: CDR1 SEHNR, CDR2 FQNEAQ (reference sequence). The V and J ends lost 4 bases and 6 bases respectively, with 13 bases between them. The CDR3, as DNA: TGTGCCAGCAGCTCCGGACATGGGCTCGAGCAGTACTTC. It encodes CASSSGHGLEQYF.

This clone appeared a few times. In the same sample, other DNA sequences code for this CDR3. This chain uses TRBV9 with TRBJ2-2, with 10 bases identical to TRBD2. Per germline, CDR1 SGDLS and CDR2 YYNGEE. This CDR3 is built from 16 residues. With 1 base clipped from V and 6 bases from J, the junction kept 6 bases outside the gene matches. As DNA, the CDR3 is TGTGCCAGCAGCGTACGGCTAGCGGGAGCGGCCGGGGAGCTGTTTTTT. As protein: CASSVRLAGAAGELFF.